This TCR beta chain came from a study of OX40 agonist ivuxolimab in advanced cancers. The wider study: Patient treatment consisted of intravenous ivuxolimab administration every 2 weeks at 0.01 to 10 mg/kg. Study-wide results and limits: It was not determined which antigens were specifically recognized by the peripheral T cells that had undergone clonal expansion. CD8+ T cells showed, on average, more clonal expansion than CD4+ cells. Also present in some nonresponders was a low level of normalized T-cell clonal expansion.

The protocol was immunoSEQ multiplex PCR, while the TCRdb copy is restricted to in-frame clones and leaves out a portion. Among about 64,000 clones listed, about 88% were seen once. CDR3 length equals 12 residues. The V end was cut by 5 bases, the J end by 1 base, with 5 bases between. Germline-derived CDR1 and CDR2 are LNHDA and SQIVND (reference sequence). This clone came up many times. Its cognate antigen is unknown. The sample carries other DNA sequences with the same CDR3. The clonotype was recovered from an adult with an advanced solid tumor such as melanoma, head and neck, liver or kidney cancer. The chain employs TRBV19 and TRBJ1-1; perhaps TRBD1 as D (5 bases). The sample here was CD4+ or CD8+ T cells sorted from blood, taken in a trial of the OX40 agonist ivuxolimab. The CDR3 region is CASSDRNTEAFF. In nucleotides, the CDR3 is TGTGCCAGTAGTGACAGGAACACTGAAGCTTTCTTT.